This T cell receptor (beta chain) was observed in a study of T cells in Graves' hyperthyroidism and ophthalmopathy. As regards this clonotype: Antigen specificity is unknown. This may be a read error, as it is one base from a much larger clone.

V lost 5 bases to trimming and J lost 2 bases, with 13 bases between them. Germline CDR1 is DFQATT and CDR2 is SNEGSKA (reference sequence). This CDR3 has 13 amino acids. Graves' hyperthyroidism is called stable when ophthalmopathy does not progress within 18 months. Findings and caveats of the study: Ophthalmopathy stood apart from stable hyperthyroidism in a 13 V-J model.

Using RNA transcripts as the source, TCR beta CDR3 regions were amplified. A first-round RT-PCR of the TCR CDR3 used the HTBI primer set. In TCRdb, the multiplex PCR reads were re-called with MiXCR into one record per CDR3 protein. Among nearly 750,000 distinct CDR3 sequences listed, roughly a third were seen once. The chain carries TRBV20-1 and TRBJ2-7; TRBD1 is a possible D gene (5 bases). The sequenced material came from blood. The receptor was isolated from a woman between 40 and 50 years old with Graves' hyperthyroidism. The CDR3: CSAFRAVTYEQYF. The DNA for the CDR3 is TGCAGTGCTTTCAGGGCAGTGACCTACGAGCAGTACTTC.